The present TCR beta chain was sequenced within a study of T cells in Graves' hyperthyroidism and ophthalmopathy. This clonotype occurred many times. Using RNA transcripts as the source, TCR beta CDR3 regions were amplified. Primed by the HTBI set, a first-round RT-PCR was run on the TCR CDR3. TCRdb re-called the multiplex PCR reads through MiXCR, storing one row per CDR3 protein. The sample records approximately 600,000 distinct CDR3 sequences, about 17% being singletons. The PBMCs studied were ones that came from approximately 9.9 ml fresh peripheral blood. The specimen sequenced was blood. The clonotype originates from a woman under 40 with Graves' hyperthyroidism.

In DNA, the CDR3 is TGCGCCAGCAGCCAGTCCAGGATTAAGGGTGAGCAGTTCTTC. It is translated as CASSQSRIKGEQFF. The chain employs TRBV4-1 and TRBJ2-1, with D unclear. The germline V gene has CDR1 MGHRA and CDR2 YSYEKL. This CDR3 contains 14 residues. Trimming removed 3 bases from V and 9 bases from J, with 15 bases in between.